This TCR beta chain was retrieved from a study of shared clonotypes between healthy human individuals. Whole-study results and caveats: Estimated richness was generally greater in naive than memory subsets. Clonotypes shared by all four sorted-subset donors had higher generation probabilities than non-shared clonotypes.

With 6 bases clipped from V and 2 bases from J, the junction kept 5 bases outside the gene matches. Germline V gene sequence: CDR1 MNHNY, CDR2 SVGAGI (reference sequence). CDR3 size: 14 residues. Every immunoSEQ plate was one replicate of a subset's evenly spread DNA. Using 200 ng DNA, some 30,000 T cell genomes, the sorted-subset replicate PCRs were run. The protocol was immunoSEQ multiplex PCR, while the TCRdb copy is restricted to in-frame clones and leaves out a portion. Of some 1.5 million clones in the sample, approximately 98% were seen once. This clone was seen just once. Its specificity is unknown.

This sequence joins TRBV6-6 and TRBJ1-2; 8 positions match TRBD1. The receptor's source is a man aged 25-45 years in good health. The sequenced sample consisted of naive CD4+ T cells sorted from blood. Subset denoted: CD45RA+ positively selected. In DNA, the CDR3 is TGTGCCAGCAGAGGGACAGGAGGGAACTATGGCTACACCTTC. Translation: CASRGTGGNYGYTF.